Shown below are 28 T cell receptor beta chains from a single sample sequenced in a study of blood T cell repertoires in COVID-19. Only in-frame clones appear in the TCRdb table, and some are missing; sequencing was by immunoSEQ multiplex PCR. The data hold roughly 30,000 clones, with roughly nine tenths observed a single time. The source material was peripheral blood. Receptor source: a human donor with acute or convalescent COVID-19. The donor label of this sample is uncertain.

This clone has a single count. The chain carries TRBV7-2 and TRBJ2-7, with D possibly matching TRBD2 (6 bases). The germline gives CDR1 SGHTA, CDR2 FQGNSA. The CDR3 contains 13 residues. V dropped 5 bases and J dropped 0 bases, with 8 bases sitting between them. For the CDR3, the DNA is TGTGCCAGCAGCAAACTAGCCTCCTACGAGCAGTACTTC. Its translation: CASSKLASYEQYF.

The chain uses TRBV7-2 and TRBJ2-7; D possibly corresponds to TRBD1 (5 bases). Germline CDR1 SGHTA, CDR2 FQGNSA. This CDR3 comprises 13 residues. Trimming pared 4 bases from V and 2 bases from J, leaving 9 bases between. The CDR3 here is CASSSDIAYEQYF. The CDR3 DNA is TGTGCCAGCAGCTCGGACATAGCCTACGAGCAGTACTTC.

The chain couples TRBV20-1 to TRBJ2-1; 7 bases line up with TRBD2. The CDR3 loop spans 16 amino acids. The germline CDR1 and CDR2 sequences are DFQATT and SNEGSKA (reference sequence). J was trimmed by 6 bases and V by 3 bases; bases with no gene match: 14. CDR3 protein: CSASPNHRTSVNEQFF. The CDR3 nucleotides are TGCAGTGCTAGTCCCAACCATCGAACTAGCGTCAATGAGCAGTTCTTC.

The chain links TRBV6-6 to TRBJ2-5; 7 bases are a match to TRBD1. The CDR3 is made up of 12 amino acids. Germline-derived CDR1 and CDR2 are MNHNY and SVGAGI (reference sequence). With 8 bases clipped from V and 4 bases from J, the junction kept 4 bases outside the gene matches. This CDR3 is CASYRGGETQYF. The DNA for the CDR3 is TGTGCCAGCTACAGGGGCGGAGAGACCCAGTACTTC.

V is TRBV2 and J is TRBJ1-5; D uncertain. Germline loops: CDR1 SNHLY, CDR2 FYNNEI. This CDR3 contains 15 residues. V was trimmed by 2 bases and J by 2 bases, leaving 10 bases between them. CDR3 DNA sequence: TGTGCCAGCAGTGAAAACCAGGTTGGCAATCAGCCCCAGCATTTT. Protein product: CASSENQVGNQPQHF. The full variable domain, in which reference TRBV2 and TRBJ1-5 provide the parts outside the CDR3, is EPEVTQTPSHQVTQMGQEVILRCVPISNHLYFYWYRQILGQKVEFLVSFYNNEISEKSEIFDDQFSVERPDGSNFTLKIRSTKLEDSAMYFCASSENQVGNQPQHFGDGTRLSIL.

This rearrangement joins TRBV7-9 to TRBJ1-5; D might be TRBD1 (6 bases). There are 15 residues in the CDR3. Germline-derived CDR1 and CDR2 are SEHNR and FQNEAQ (reference sequence). V was shortened by 0 bases and J by 2 bases, with 8 bases between the two germline ends. The CDR3 here is CASSLAGGGNQPQHF. CDR3 nucleotides: TGTGCCAGCAGCTTAGCAGGGGGGGGCAATCAGCCCCAGCATTTT.

Only a few counts were recorded for this clone. The genes are TRBV6-5 and TRBJ1-6; tentative D call: TRBD1 (5 bases). Germline V gives CDR1 MNHEY, CDR2 SVGAGI. The V and J ends lost 7 bases and 0 bases respectively, with 10 bases between them. The CDR3 spans 15 residues. In DNA, the CDR3 is TGTGCCAGCACCTTAGACAGCTCCTATAATTCACCCCTCCACTTT. It is translated as CASTLDSSYNSPLHF.

V and J are TRBV4-2 and TRBJ2-7; 9 bases line up with TRBD1. Unmatched junction bases numbered 3, after V lost 4 bases and J lost 2 bases. This CDR3 spans 14 amino acids. The V gene's germline CDR1 is LGHNA and CDR2 YNFKEQ. The CDR3 reads CASSLGQGTYEQYF. DNA of the CDR3: TGTGCCAGCAGCCTCGGACAGGGGACCTACGAGCAGTACTTC.

The CDR3 spells CASSFNQETQYF. CDR3 DNA sequence: TGTGCCAGCAGTTTTAACCAAGAGACCCAGTACTTC. This chain links TRBV27 with TRBJ2-5, with D uncertain. The germline CDR1 and CDR2 sequences are MNHEY and SMNVEV (reference sequence). This CDR3 region has 12 residues. With 3 bases removed from V and 0 bases from J, the gap between germline ends came to 2 bases.

The chain employs TRBV18 and TRBJ1-1; 7 bases align to TRBD1. After removal of 4 bases from V and 4 bases from J, the junction contained 3 bases not matched to a gene. The CDR3 covers 13 residues. Germline CDR1 is KGHSH and CDR2 is LQKENI. The CDR3 region is CASSLDRATEAFF. The CDR3 DNA reads TGTGCCAGCTCACTTGACAGGGCCACTGAAGCTTTCTTT.

This CDR3 is CASRGQVHGYTF. CDR3 DNA: TGTGCCAGCAGGGGACAGGTTCATGGCTACACCTTC. The rearrangement uses TRBV25-1 and TRBJ1-2, with TRBD1 identical over 8 bases. The germline gives CDR1 MGHDK, CDR2 SYGVNS. The CDR3 is made up of 12 amino acids. With V trimmed by 6 bases and J by 6 bases, 3 bases remained unmatched.

The rearrangement uses TRBV6-5 and TRBJ1-2; possible D gene TRBD1, 5 bases. V lost 10 bases and J lost 0, with 15 bases in between. This CDR3 comprises 14 residues. CDR1 MNHEY and CDR2 SVGAGI come from the germline V gene. The CDR3 is CATRWGGTNYGYTF. CDR3 DNA sequence: TGTGCCACCAGATGGGGGGGAACTAACTATGGCTACACCTTC.

This sequence joins TRBV5-5 and TRBJ2-7, with 8 bases identical to TRBD2. The CDR3 runs to 16 residues. V lost 3 bases to trimming and J lost 0 bases; unmatched junction nucleotides: 8. Germline V gene lookup returns CDR1 SGHKS and CDR2 YYEKEE (reference sequence). CDR3 residues: CASSSLIAGSSYEQYF. The CDR3 DNA reads TGTGCCAGCAGCTCCCTAATAGCGGGGAGCTCCTACGAGCAGTACTTC.

The chain combines TRBV5-1 with TRBJ1-2, with 8 bases aligning to TRBD1. Trimming cost V 5 bases and J 6 bases; bases outside gene matches: 3. The CDR3 has 12 amino acids. Germline assignment: CDR1 SGHRS and CDR2 YFSETQ. The CDR3 DNA sequence: TGCGCCAGCAGGCAGGGGGCAAATGGCTACACCTTC. Translation gives CASRQGANGYTF.

The rearrangement joins TRBV5-4 to TRBJ1-1; D gene uncertain. Germline V gene sequence: CDR1 SGHNT, CDR2 YYREEE (reference sequence). V dropped 4 bases and J dropped 4 bases, with 11 bases sitting between them. The CDR3 loop spans 13 amino acids. CDR3 DNA sequence: TGTGCCAGCAGCCGCAATTCGGGCACTGAAGCTTTCTTT. This codes for CASSRNSGTEAFF.

The table lists this clone with a count of one. The rearrangement links TRBV4-1 to TRBJ2-1; 10 bases align to TRBD2. The V and J ends lost 1 base and 5 bases, in that order; junction bases with no gene match: 5. Germline V gene sequence: CDR1 MGHRA, CDR2 YSYEKL. The CDR3 covers 16 residues. CDR3 region: CASSQVQLAGNNEQFF. DNA of the CDR3: TGCGCCAGCAGCCAAGTCCAACTAGCGGGGAACAATGAGCAGTTCTTC.

The chain combines TRBV18 with TRBJ1-1, with TRBD1 matching 9 bases. With V trimmed by 3 bases and J by 6 bases, 8 bases remained unmatched. Germline V gene lookup returns CDR1 KGHSH and CDR2 LQKENI. The CDR3 has 15 residues. The CDR3 loop is CASSPSRQGGAEAFF. The CDR3 coding sequence is TGTGCCAGCTCACCGAGCAGACAGGGGGGGGCTGAAGCTTTCTTT.

The chain combines TRBV4-2 with TRBJ2-5, with 8 bases lining up with TRBD2. The CDR3 contains 15 residues. Germline CDR1 is LGHNA and CDR2 is YNFKEQ. J gave up 1 base and V 4 bases, and 5 bases lay outside the gene matches. CDR3 region: CASSRLLAGQETQYF. The DNA for the CDR3 is TGTGCCAGCAGCCGTCTCCTAGCGGGCCAAGAGACCCAGTACTTC.

The J gene is TRBJ1-2, the V gene TRBV6-5; 7 nucleotides line up with TRBD1. The CDR3 has 13 amino acids. Germline lookup yields CDR1 MNHEY and CDR2 SVGAGI. Germline trimming cut 6 bases from V and 2 bases from J; bases unmatched to any gene: 3. CDR3: CASRKTGNYGYTF. The CDR3 nucleotides read TGTGCCAGCAGAAAGACAGGGAACTATGGCTACACCTTC.

The chain uses TRBV21-1 and TRBJ2-7; no DNA check was done on the table's D call, TRBD1. TRBV21-1 is termed a pseudogene. This CDR3 has 15 residues. CDR3 sequence: CASSKPGQTNYEQYF. CDR3 sequence (DNA): TGTGCCAGCAGCAAGCCGGGACAGACTAACTACGAGCAGTACTTC.

This clone came up once. The CDR3 bases are TGTGCCAGCAGGAATCCGGGACTAGCTGGAGAGACCCAGTACTTC. Translating it yields CASRNPGLAGETQYF. The rearrangement uses TRBV28 and TRBJ2-5, with 9 positions matching TRBD2. Trimming at V came to 6 bases and at J to 4 bases, leaving 9 bases not matched to a gene. Germline values: CDR1 MDHEN, CDR2 SYDVKM. There are 15 residues in the CDR3.

This sequence joins TRBV6-2 or TRBV6-3 and TRBJ2-7, with D possibly matching TRBD1 (5 bases). CDR3 length: 15 residues. V was pared by 5 bases and J by 1 base, with 15 bases between. The V gene's germline CDR1 is MNHEY and CDR2 SVGEGT. The CDR3 DNA follows: TGTGCCAGCAGTACAGGCCCTGGAAGGTCCTACGAGCAGTACTTC. Protein sequence: CASSTGPGRSYEQYF.

This clone was detected only once. The genes are TRBV7-3 and TRBJ2-1; 13 bases are a match to TRBD2. The V gene's germline CDR1 is SGHTA and CDR2 FQGTGA. Trimming cost V 0 bases and J 10 bases; bases outside gene matches: 6. The CDR3 totals 16 residues. The chain's CDR3 is CASSLTTSGRAREQFF. For the CDR3, the DNA is TGTGCCAGCAGCTTAACTACTAGCGGGAGGGCCAGGGAGCAGTTCTTC.

The CDR3 region has the DNA TGTGCCAGCAGTTCCCAGGGGGTCTCCTACGAGCAGTACTTC. This codes for CASSSQGVSYEQYF. The rearrangement uses TRBV6-6 and TRBJ2-7; 7 bases align to TRBD1. The CDR3 is 14 residues long. Trimming removed 4 bases from V and 0 bases from J; junction bases left unmatched: 3. The germline V gene encodes CDR1 MNHNY and CDR2 SVGAGI (reference sequence).

This chain connects TRBV27 to TRBJ1-2, with TRBD1 matching over 7 bases. V shed 4 bases, J shed 7 bases, and the junction held 3 bases outside the gene matches. Germline assignment: CDR1 MNHEY and CDR2 SMNVEV (reference sequence). The CDR3 loop spans 12 amino acids. CDR3 DNA sequence: TGTGCCAGCAGTTATACAGGGGTTGGCTACACCTTC. Translating it yields CASSYTGVGYTF.

This clone was recorded once. The chain couples TRBV18 to TRBJ2-3; 13 bases agree with TRBD2. Germline CDR1 is KGHSH and CDR2 is LQKENI. The CDR3 contains 16 residues. The V and J ends lost 6 bases and 1 base, in that order; junction bases with no gene match: 4. The CDR3 DNA sequence: TGTGCCAGCTCCCCAGGACTAGCGGGGGGCACAGATACGCAGTATTTT. As protein: CASSPGLAGGTDTQYF.

CDR3 bases: TGTGCCAGTAGTCGGACACGGTCCATTCCTGGGGCCAACGTCCTGACTTTC. Its translation is CASSRTRSIPGANVLTF. This chain connects TRBV19 to TRBJ2-6; D may be TRBD1 (5 bases). The V and J ends lost 5 bases and 2 bases respectively, with 16 bases between them. This CDR3 comprises 17 residues. CDR1 LNHDA and CDR2 SQIVND come from the germline V gene (reference sequence).

The chain has TRBV20-1 and TRBJ1-2; unclear D gene. The ends were cut back, 7 bases at V and 6 bases at J, with 12 bases in the middle. The CDR3 extends over 11 amino acids. CDR1 is DFQATT, CDR2 SNEGSKA, per germline (reference sequence). CDR3 loop: CSVEGENGYTF. CDR3 coding DNA: TGCAGTGTTGAGGGCGAAAATGGCTACACCTTC.